The clone carrying this T cell receptor beta chain was found many times. What it recognizes is unknown. Germline CDR1 SGDLS, CDR2 YYNGEE. The J segment lost 8 bases and the V segment lost 1 base, leaving 6 bases of the junction unmatched. The CDR3 runs to 16 residues. Researchers sorted naive CD8 T cells as cells that were CD8+CD4-CCR7+CD45RA+. The data stem from a study of molecular identifiers for immune sequencing clone quantification. Points from the study as a whole: Clonotypes topping 20 RNA copies carried over 98% of effector molecules but under 1% of naive ones.

Generation of bulk TCR libraries relied on previously described methods and listed TCR primers. One entry per CDR3 protein, called by TCRdb with MiXCR from the PCR reads. This table has over 60,000 distinct CDR3 sequences, 15% to 20% appearing once. Material: naive CD8+ T cells from blood, with Jurkat cell RNA spiked in. The sample's subset: FACS-sorted CD8+CD4-CCR7+CD45RA+ naive T cells. This clonotype was obtained from a human donor in good health. Some libraries in this study had Jurkat cell RNA spiked in. The rearrangement joins TRBV9 to TRBJ1-4, with TRBD1 matching 12 bases. CDR3 sequence reads: CASSVRAGTGGEKLFF. In DNA form, the CDR3 reads TGTGCCAGCAGCGTAAGAGCCGGGACAGGGGGCGAAAAACTGTTTTTT.